This TCR beta chain was sequenced for a study of PD-L1 blockade in urothelial cancer. About the study: Patients had undergone 0 to 3 prior chemotherapy regimens.

The templates were synthetic TCR analogs, and they were spiked into each PCR. Assay: immunoSEQ multiplex PCR; the TCRdb copy retains only in-frame clones and omits some. The repertoire consists of around 100,000 clones, with about nine tenths occurring once and the leading ten covering roughly 2%. As to time point: pretreatment peripheral blood. Germline values: CDR1 LNHDA, CDR2 SQIVND (reference sequence). V lost 7 bases, J lost 6 bases, and 15 bases lay in between. CDR3 length: 13 residues. The sample in question was PBMCs, obtained around atezolizumab (anti-PD-L1) treatment. This receptor was obtained from a man aged 55-75 years with urothelial cancer. The chain links TRBV19 to TRBJ2-5; unclear D gene. Here the CDR3 reads CASTNTRGQTQYF. CDR3 nucleotide sequence: TGTGCCAGTACCAACACGCGCGGCCAGACCCAGTACTTC.